This entry features one TCR beta chain sequence. The antigen this receptor binds is unknown. The record has no base qualities; no much larger clone is one base away. TCRbeta CDR3 regions were immunosequenced from genomic DNA with the immunoSEQ Assay. Before high-throughput sequencing, genomic DNA was amplified using bias-controlled multiplex PCR. The published analysis was carried out like this. To quantify the absolute abundance of each unique TCRbeta CDR3 region, the sequences were collapsed and filtered. Clonality, defined as 1 minus Pielou's evenness, was calculated using productive rearrangements only. To compute tumor T-cell fraction, TCRbeta template counts were normalized to usable DNA, with usable DNA estimated from several housekeeping genes. A previously published method was used to identify clones whose frequencies were significantly greater in on-treatment samples than in baseline samples. In its TCRdb copy, this immuneACCESS table keeps in-frame sequences only and misses some clones. Where compared with another copy, unresolved V genes explain less than half of these, and the others have no known cause. The V and J calls and the clone size are those of that table, but D and trimming were determined from the DNA. The sample yields around 6,000 clones; 15% to 20% were counted once. Of the sample, roughly 16% falls within the top ten clones.

These data are taken from a study of sequential checkpoint blockade in melanoma (dated by TCRdb to between 2018 and 2021). Study-wide context: In a 1:1 randomization, patients received either first-line nivolumab then ipilimumab (arm A) or ipilimumab then nivolumab (arm B). For about 22 patients, matched tumor biopsies were taken both before treatment and at week 13, after single-agent nivolumab (arm A) or ipilimumab (arm B). Maintenance nivolumab came after both trial sequences. Roughly 84% of the matched pre- and post-treatment tumor biopsy pairs came from the same lesion. TCRbeta immunosequencing was performed on DNA from roughly 99 pretreatment melanoma tumor samples.

Per the publication, the treatment or condition label means: randomized to nivolumab then ipilimumab (arm A) or the reverse (arm B). No trial patient had received prior DNA-damaging chemotherapy. The samples were obtained from melanoma patients enrolled in CheckMate 064, an open-label, randomized phase II trial testing sequential checkpoint blockade. Genomic DNA from formalin-fixed paraffin-embedded (FFPE) tissue samples was used for tumor TCR sequencing. The paper as a whole reports these results and caveats: The response-prediction model combining TCR metrics and mutation burden needs validation in larger, independent patient cohorts. PD-L1 staining and CD8+ T-cell counts correlated with tumor T-cell fraction and clonality, whereas mutational load did not. Small sample sizes and reduced statistical power limited the within-arm analyses of tumor T-cell fraction. Patients whose tumor T-cell fraction and clonality increased by week 13 were about 30 times more likely to achieve clinical benefit. In the nivolumab-first arm (arm A), an association was found between pretreatment tumor TIL clonality and response (P = .04).

The origin of this receptor is a human donor with melanoma. Sample: tumor tissue (inferred from file names), taken from a patient given nivolumab and ipilimumab in sequence.

The bases are TGTGCCAGCTCAGAGGGCCAGCACACTGAAGCTTTCTTT. The encoded protein is CASSEGQHTEAFF. The chain couples TRBV18 to TRBJ1-1; the D gene lacks a confident call. The trim is 5 bases for V and 3 bases for J, with a gap of 10 bases between the germline ends. CDR1 and CDR2, per the germline V gene, are KGHSH and LQKENI. Measured from the cysteine to the phenylalanine, the CDR3 is 13 residues long. Only the CDR3 part of the read is kept: 39 bases, read in frame from the first base.